This T cell receptor (beta chain) was sequenced in a study of identical twins. One entry per CDR3 protein results from TCRdb running MiXCR on the 5' RACE reads. The table records about 520,000 distinct CDR3 sequences, about 20% of them present only once. Germline V lookup: CDR1 SGHVS, CDR2 FNYEAQ. The CDR3 is made up of 14 amino acids. V was shortened by 5 bases and J by 3 bases, with 13 bases between the two germline ends. The sample also formed part of further work on T cells expressing NK-cell markers. From that paper: Sorted T-cell subsets CD3+CD56+NKG2C+, CD3+CD56+NKG2C- and CD3+CD56-NKG2C+ were TCR beta-sequenced. Anti-gamma-delta TCR antibody use in several experiments restricted sorting to alpha-beta TCR T cells.

The TCR was taken from a woman under 30 in good health. Sequenced: CD4+ T cells sorted from blood. The chain couples TRBV7-6 to TRBJ1-2; no reliable D call. CDR3 in amino acids: CASSPRAGDYGYTF. The CDR3 region has the DNA TGTGCCAGCAGCCCCCGGGCCGGAGACTATGGCTACACCTTC.